This T cell receptor (beta chain) was observed in a study of regulatory T cells in long-lasting Graves disease. Construction of the TCR beta libraries employed iRepertoire HTBI primers in conjunction with Arm-PCR of CDR3 regions. TCRdb redid the calling of the multiplex PCR reads with MiXCR, one entry per CDR3 protein. The table has about 540,000 distinct CDR3 sequences, approximately 15% seen once; the top ten hold approximately 9.3%. Study findings and constraints: It was in persistent disease that TRBV28, TRBJ1-2 and TRBJ2-5 were favored. Graves' patients with persistent disease showed TCR diversity lower than patients newly diagnosed.

Germline V gene sequence: CDR1 SNHLY, CDR2 FYNNEI. V lost 9 bases and J lost 10; bases outside the gene matches: 14. The CDR3 contains 13 residues. Time point specified: newly diagnosed GD, antithyroid drugs for less than 3 months. The TCR library was made from RNA extracted from PBMCs. This clonotype was seen repeatedly, ten times or more. The target antigen is unknown. The data also belong to a second study, concerning T cells in Graves' hyperthyroidism and ophthalmopathy. In that study: When ophthalmopathy did not progress within 18 months, Graves' hyperthyroidism was considered stable. Initially, a first-round RT-PCR of the TCR CDR3 employed the HTBI primer set.

V usage is TRBV2 and J usage is TRBJ1-1; 7 nucleotides align to TRBD1. The sample consisted of peripheral blood mononuclear cells (PBMCs), taken at new diagnosis, from a patient treated with antithyroid drugs. This TCR was recovered from a man aged 25 to 40 with Graves disease. This CDR3 reads CASTDDRESGAFF. The CDR3 DNA reads TGTGCCAGTACTGATGACAGGGAGTCTGGAGCTTTCTTT. Filled out from reference TRBV2 and TRBJ1-1, the complete variable domain reads EPEVTQTPSHQVTQMGQEVILRCVPISNHLYFYWYRQILGQKVEFLVSFYNNEISEKSEIFDDQFSVERPDGSNFTLKIRSTKLEDSAMYFCASTDDRESGAFFGQGTRLTVV.